This section outlines one T cell receptor (beta chain) sequence together with its context. Its antigen is unknown. Being off target in a library aimed at alpha chains, this beta chain has a size of little meaning. CDR3 length: 17 amino acids. V lost 2 bases to trimming and J lost 0 bases; unmatched junction nucleotides: 6. CDR1 and CDR2 (germline): SGHAT, FQNNGV. Using RNA template, CDR3s of TCR alpha and beta were amplified with iRepertoire arm-PCR. TCRdb used MiXCR to reprocess the multiplex PCR reads, holding one entry per CDR3 protein. The table records 3,500 to 5,000 distinct CDR3 sequences, 92% of them present only once. The data were obtained in a study of glioma-infiltrating T cells. Points from the study as a whole: Above-expected tissue-blood divergence occurred in all gliomas, most in low-grade ones. Tissue and blood shared very few CDR3 sequences.

Sequenced input: glioma tissue, nonneoplastic brain tissue, or PBMCs (not recorded which). The rearrangement links TRBV11-2 to TRBJ2-3, with 9 bases aligning to TRBD2. The clonotype comes from a human donor with low-grade glioma or glioblastoma, undergoing nonglioma brain surgery, or in good health (not recorded which). For the CDR3, the DNA is TGTGCCAGCAGCTTAACCTCCCTAGCGGGGAGCACAGATACGCAGTATTTT. Translated: CASSLTSLAGSTDTQYF.